This entry lists 26 T cell receptor beta chains sequenced from one sample in a study of blood T cell repertoires in COVID-19. Clones were read by immunoSEQ multiplex PCR, and TCRdb kept only the in-frame ones, dropping some. The sample carries about 130,000 clones, nearly 70% recorded once. The sequencing input was peripheral blood. These receptor sequences come from a woman in her 70s with acute or convalescent COVID-19.

This clone has more than one count but fewer than ten. J is TRBJ2-3 and V is TRBV27, with TRBD1 identical over 7 bases. The V segment lost 5 bases and the J segment 2 bases; nucleotides outside the gene matches: 10. Per germline, CDR1 MNHEY and CDR2 SMNVEV (reference sequence). This CDR3 has 16 residues. The CDR3 coding sequence is TGTGCCAGCAGTGCCCAGGGAGAGGGGGCCACAGATACGCAGTATTTT. Translation: CASSAQGEGATDTQYF.

Only a few counts were recorded for this clone. This rearrangement joins TRBV6-4 to TRBJ2-3, with 13 bases lining up with TRBD2. The germline V gene encodes CDR1 MRHNA and CDR2 SNTAGT. The CDR3 covers 19 residues. The junction had 10 bases not matched to a gene; V was cut back by 0 bases and J by 4 bases. CDR3 protein: CASSDSKYKGTSGADTQYF. For the CDR3, the DNA is TGTGCCAGCAGTGACTCGAAGTACAAGGGGACTAGCGGGGCAGATACGCAGTATTTT.

The genes are TRBV11-2 and TRBJ2-2; possibly TRBD1 for D (5 bases). The CDR3 covers 13 residues. The germline gives CDR1 SGHAT, CDR2 FQNNGV. Trimming cost V 8 bases and J 2 bases, with 9 bases left between them. The CDR3 loop is CASADTNTGELFF. CDR3 nucleotides: TGTGCCAGCGCGGACACCAACACCGGGGAGCTGTTTTTT.

This rearrangement joins TRBV7-9 to TRBJ1-2, with 7 bases identical to TRBD1. Germline V gives CDR1 SEHNR, CDR2 FQNEAQ (reference sequence). The CDR3 is 14 amino acids. Germline trimming cut 1 base from V and 5 bases from J; bases unmatched to any gene: 4. CDR3 amino acids: CASSLEVRGYGYTF. CDR3 bases: TGTGCCAGCAGCTTAGAGGTCAGGGGGTATGGCTACACCTTC.

This clone was seen a handful of times. The chain employs TRBV20-1 and TRBJ1-1, with D perhaps matching TRBD1 (6 bases). Germline V gives CDR1 DFQATT, CDR2 SNEGSKA (reference sequence). CDR3 size: 11 residues. The V end was cut by 6 bases, the J end by 4 bases, with 9 bases between. This CDR3 is CSAKGGTEAFF. CDR3 nucleotides: TGCAGTGCAAAAGGGGGCACTGAAGCTTTCTTT.

This chain connects TRBV9 to TRBJ2-1; 7 nucleotides agree with TRBD2. CDR1 and CDR2 (germline): SGDLS, YYNGEE. V gave up 0 bases and J gave up 7 bases; unmatched junction bases: 4. The CDR3 spans 14 residues. CDR3 sequence: CASSVDGGWNEQFF. As DNA, the CDR3 is TGTGCCAGCAGCGTAGACGGGGGGTGGAATGAGCAGTTCTTC. Based on the CDR3 plus reference TRBV9 and TRBJ2-1, the full variable domain is DSGVTQTPKHLITATGQRVTLRCSPRSGDLSVYWYQQSLDQGLQFLIQYYNGEERAKGNILERFSAQQFPDLHSELNLSSLELGDSALYFCASSVDGGWNEQFFGPGTRLTVL.

This sequence joins TRBV2 and TRBJ1-4; D is unclear. V lost 7 bases to trimming and J lost 4 bases, with 10 bases between them. Germline assignment: CDR1 SNHLY and CDR2 FYNNEI. The CDR3 sequence is 13 residues long. The CDR3 region has the DNA TGTGCCAGCATGTGGGCCTATAATGAAAAACTGTTTTTT. The encoded protein is CASMWAYNEKLFF.

V and J are TRBV9 and TRBJ2-3; weak D call: TRBD1 (6 bases). Per germline, CDR1 SGDLS and CDR2 YYNGEE. CDR3 size: 13 residues. Deletions cut 4 bases from V and 4 bases from J, with 10 bases between. CDR3: CASSPRTADTQYF. CDR3 nucleotide sequence: TGTGCCAGCAGCCCCCGGACAGCAGATACGCAGTATTTT.

The V and J genes are TRBV28 and TRBJ1-1; no clear D. Germline CDR1 MDHEN, CDR2 SYDVKM. The V gene lost 5 bases and the J gene lost 4 bases, with 11 bases spanning the gap. CDR3 size: 13 residues. The CDR3: CASSPPTGTEAFF. CDR3 in DNA: TGTGCCAGCAGTCCCCCCACGGGCACTGAAGCTTTCTTT.

The V gene is TRBV6-5, the J gene TRBJ1-4, with D perhaps matching TRBD1 (5 bases). The CDR3 has 14 residues. Germline values: CDR1 MNHEY, CDR2 SVGAGI. Trimming took off 2 bases at V and 5 bases at J, with 9 bases between the two ends. CDR3 sequence reads: CASSYQGLNEKLFF. DNA for the CDR3: TGTGCCAGCAGTTACCAGGGTCTAAATGAAAAACTGTTTTTT.

The sample holds one count of this clone. This rearrangement joins TRBV10-3 to TRBJ1-4, with 10 bases lining up with TRBD1. The CDR3 extends over 13 amino acids. Germline CDR1 is ENHRY and CDR2 is SYGVKD. Trimming took 7 bases from V and 13 from J; bases not matched to a gene: 9. CDR3 protein: CAITPGQGQVLFF. The CDR3 DNA reads as TGTGCCATCACCCCGGGACAGGGGCAGGTACTGTTTTTT.

The chain has TRBV30 and TRBJ2-1; D is undetermined. Per germline, CDR1 GTSNPN and CDR2 SVGIG (reference sequence). The CDR3 has 11 residues. V was clipped by 0 bases and J by 9 bases, with 6 bases between them. CDR3 in amino acids: CAWSVLSEQFF. CDR3 DNA: TGTGCCTGGAGTGTACTAAGTGAGCAGTTCTTC. The full variable domain, its missing parts supplied by reference TRBV30 and TRBJ2-1, is SQTIHQWPATLVQPVGSPLSLECTVEGTSNPNLYWYRQAAGRGLQLLFYSVGIGQISSEVPQNLSASRPQDRQFILSSKKLLLSDSGFYLCAWSVLSEQFFGPGTRLTVL.

V is TRBV6-4 and J is TRBJ1-4, with 9 nucleotides matching TRBD1. Trimming cost V 9 bases and J 4 bases; bases outside gene matches: 18. This CDR3 has 18 residues. CDR1 is MRHNA, CDR2 SNTAGT, per germline. The CDR3 DNA reads TGTGCCAGGATGGTTACCTGGGACAGGGCGGCCCTTAATGAAAAACTGTTTTTT. As protein: CARMVTWDRAALNEKLFF.

The genes are TRBV18 and TRBJ1-4; 9 bases fit TRBD1. CDR1 is KGHSH, CDR2 LQKENI, per germline. The CDR3 runs 14 residues. The junction had 3 bases not matched to a gene; V was cut back by 2 bases and J by 8 bases. As DNA, the CDR3 is TGTGCCAGCTCACCAGACAGGGGGGACGAAAAACTGTTTTTT. Amino acids: CASSPDRGDEKLFF.

V usage is TRBV20-1 and J usage is TRBJ2-6, with a tentative D call TRBD1 (6 bases). V was clipped by 3 bases and J by 10 bases, with 10 bases between them. The CDR3 is made up of 12 amino acids. The germline V gene encodes CDR1 DFQATT and CDR2 SNEGSKA (reference sequence). The chain's CDR3 is CSASGTSNVLTF. The CDR3 region has the DNA TGCAGTGCTAGTGGGACATCAAACGTCCTGACTTTC.

The rearrangement joins TRBV7-8 to TRBJ2-1; tentative D call: TRBD2 (5 bases). CDR1 SGHVS and CDR2 FQNEAQ come from the germline V gene. The CDR3 sequence is 15 residues long. With 0 bases removed from V and 4 bases from J, the gap between germline ends came to 10 bases. The CDR3 sequence: CASSLAGSGYNEQFF. CDR3 sequence (DNA): TGTGCCAGCAGCTTAGCAGGGAGTGGGTACAATGAGCAGTTCTTC. Complete variable domain (other parts from reference TRBV7-8 and TRBJ2-1): GAGVSQSPRYKVAKRGQDVALRCDPISGHVSLFWYQQALGQGPEFLTYFQNEAQLDKSGLPSDRFFAERPEGSVSTLKIQRTQQEDSAVYLCASSLAGSGYNEQFFGPGTRLTVL.

The chain couples TRBV28 to TRBJ1-1; D not certain. Germline CDR1 reads MDHEN; CDR2 reads SYDVKM. V was cut by 3 bases and J by 4 bases, with 12 bases left in between. There are 14 residues in the CDR3. The CDR3 DNA sequence: TGTGCCAGCAGTTTCGATTACGGGGTCACTGAAGCTTTCTTT. It specifies CASSFDYGVTEAFF.

The chain carries TRBV2 and TRBJ2-5; 7 bases are a match to TRBD2. Germline V gives CDR1 SNHLY, CDR2 FYNNEI. This CDR3 has 17 amino acids. J gave up 3 bases and V 4 bases, and 14 bases lay outside the gene matches. CDR3 residues: CASSGLETGGYEETQYF. In DNA, the CDR3 is TGTGCCAGCAGTGGTTTGGAGACCGGGGGGTATGAAGAGACCCAGTACTTC.

This chain uses TRBV5-1 with TRBJ2-2, with D possibly TRBD2 on 6 matching bases. The CDR3 loop spans 17 amino acids. Germline assignment: CDR1 SGHRS and CDR2 YFSETQ. Trimming shortened V by 4 bases and J by 2 bases, and 18 bases separated the two germline ends. Written as DNA, the CDR3 is TGCGCCAGCAGCACTGTGCCGTTGGGACTTAACACCGGGGAGCTGTTTTTT. This encodes CASSTVPLGLNTGELFF.

The chain has TRBV28 and TRBJ2-5; 7 nucleotides line up with TRBD2. Germline V gene data show CDR1 as MDHEN and CDR2 as SYDVKM. Unmatched junction bases numbered 7, after V lost 5 bases and J lost 1 base. This CDR3 has 15 residues. DNA of the CDR3: TGTGCCAGCAGTCCTGCTAGCGGCCTCCAAGAGACCCAGTACTTC. Encoded protein: CASSPASGLQETQYF.

In the case of this clone: At the DNA level, this CDR3 is encoded by other sequences in the same sample as well. The gene calls are TRBV11-2 and TRBJ1-2; D unresolved. Trimming stripped 1 base from V and 8 bases from J, with 11 bases between. This CDR3 contains 13 residues. Germline V CDR1 and CDR2: SGHAT, FQNNGV. Here the CDR3 DNA reads TGTGCCAGCAGCTTAGGAGGTGGGGAGGGCTACACCTTC. Amino acids: CASSLGGGEGYTF.

This clone was seen more than once but under ten times. The gene calls are TRBV3-1 (or the pseudogene TRBV3-2) and TRBJ2-2, with TRBD2 matching 8 bases. J gave up 2 bases and V 6 bases, and 5 bases lay outside the gene matches. This CDR3 spans 15 amino acids. CDR1 and CDR2 (germline): LGHDT, YNNKEL (reference sequence). The CDR3 loop reads CASSSGDVNTGELFF. The CDR3 DNA is TGTGCCAGCAGTAGCGGGGACGTTAACACCGGGGAGCTGTTTTTT.

This clone was recorded once. The chain recombines TRBV29-1 with TRBJ1-2; D unresolved. Between the trimmed V and J ends, which lost 5 bases and 5 bases, there was a span of 12 bases. Germline V gene data show CDR1 as SQVTM and CDR2 as ANQGSEA. The CDR3 sequence is 12 residues long. CDR3: CSVSWSRYGYTF. The CDR3 DNA follows: TGCAGCGTTTCTTGGTCGCGTTATGGCTACACCTTC.

The chain carries TRBV2 and TRBJ2-5, with 9 bases lining up with TRBD1. The CDR3 contains 13 residues. Germline loops: CDR1 SNHLY, CDR2 FYNNEI. J was trimmed by 9 bases and V by 4 bases; bases with no gene match: 6. CDR3 sequence reads: CASSAQGAGAQYF. CDR3 sequence (DNA): TGTGCCAGCAGTGCACAGGGGGCAGGGGCCCAGTACTTC.

CDR3 in amino acids: CASSVGASGIIGTDTQYF. CDR3 sequence (DNA): TGTGCCAGCAGCGTAGGGGCTAGCGGGATAATTGGCACAGATACGCAGTATTTT. The V gene is TRBV9, the J gene TRBJ2-3; 9 bases are shared with TRBD2. The CDR3 runs to 18 residues. V shed 0 bases, J shed 1 base, and the junction held 9 bases outside the gene matches. Germline assignment: CDR1 SGDLS and CDR2 YYNGEE.

The J gene is TRBJ1-2, the V gene TRBV18, with 9 nucleotides matching TRBD1. The ends lost 0 bases at V and 5 bases at J; junction bases unmatched: 7. The CDR3 runs 16 residues. Germline V lookup: CDR1 KGHSH, CDR2 LQKENI. The CDR3 DNA reads as TGTGCCAGCTCACCACCAAGCGGGACAGGGCGATATGGCTACACCTTC. Protein product: CASSPPSGTGRYGYTF.